These 7 T cell receptor beta chains were all obtained from the same sample, sequenced in a study of memory CD4+ T cells and cytomegalovirus serostatus. TCRdb's copy holds only in-frame clones and misses some; the assay was immunoSEQ multiplex PCR. The table has 60,000 to 75,000 clones, over 60% seen once; the top ten hold over 0.4%. Single viable CD3+CD4+CD8-CD45RO+ cells were sorted as the memory CD4+ T cells. The sample was memory CD4+ T cells from blood. These receptors all come from an adult in good health and CMV-seronegative. Some clones in this sample may be carry-over from other donors' samples.

The gene calls are TRBV7-2 and TRBJ1-2; the D gene is possibly TRBD1 (5 bases). V was cut by 1 base and J by 1 base, with 7 bases left in between. This CDR3 is built from 14 residues. Germline V gene sequence: CDR1 SGHTA, CDR2 FQGNSA. The CDR3 nucleotides are TGTGCCAGCAGCTTAGACGGGGGTAACTATGGCTACACCTTC. This encodes CASSLDGGNYGYTF. Variable domain in full (rest from reference TRBV7-2 and TRBJ1-2): GAGVSQSPSNKVTEKGKDVELRCDPISGHTALYWYRQSLGQGLEFLIYFQGNSAPDKSGLPSDRFSAERTGGSVSTLTIQRTQQEDSAVYLCASSLDGGNYGYTFGSGTRLTVV.

The rearrangement joins TRBV5-1 to TRBJ2-1, with 12 positions matching TRBD2. Germline-derived CDR1 and CDR2 are SGHRS and YFSETQ. V trimming: 2 bases; J trimming: 3 bases; junction bases outside the gene matches: 3. The CDR3 extends over 16 amino acids. In nucleotides, the CDR3 is TGCGCCAGCAGCTTAACGACTAGCGGGAGCTACAATGAGCAGTTCTTC. This codes for CASSLTTSGSYNEQFF.

This sequence joins TRBV11-2 and TRBJ2-5; tentatively, D is TRBD1 (5 bases). Trimming took 6 bases from V and 5 from J, leaving 19 bases between them. The CDR3 covers 15 residues. CDR1 and CDR2 (germline): SGHAT, FQNNGV. In DNA form, the CDR3 reads TGTGCCAGCAGTGTACCAGGGTCTCCGCTGGAGACCCAGTACTTC. Its protein product is CASSVPGSPLETQYF.

This clone appeared once. The V and J genes are TRBV19 and TRBJ1-4; 8 bases match TRBD1. Germline values: CDR1 LNHDA, CDR2 SQIVND (reference sequence). V shed 5 bases, J shed 2 bases, and the junction held 4 bases outside the gene matches. The CDR3 length is 15 residues. The CDR3: CASSYRTGTNEKLFF. The CDR3 DNA sequence: TGTGCCAGTAGTTATCGGACAGGGACTAATGAAAAACTGTTTTTT.

The rearrangement joins TRBV30 to TRBJ2-3; D tentatively fits TRBD1 or TRBD2 (6 bases each). Between the trimmed V and J ends, which lost 0 bases and 10 bases, there was a span of 20 bases. Per the germline V gene, CDR1 is GTSNPN and CDR2 is SVGIG (reference sequence). The CDR3 has 15 amino acids. CDR3 amino acids: CAWSVLGGDGGAQYF. DNA of the CDR3: TGTGCCTGGAGTGTACTCGGTGGGGACGGGGGCGCGCAGTATTTT. Full variable domain (rest looked up from reference TRBV30 and TRBJ2-3): SQTIHQWPATLVQPVGSPLSLECTVEGTSNPNLYWYRQAAGRGLQLLFYSVGIGQISSEVPQNLSASRPQDRQFILSSKKLLLSDSGFYLCAWSVLGGDGGAQYFGPGTRLTVL.

The rearrangement joins TRBV28 to TRBJ2-2; D possibly uses TRBD1 or TRBD2 (6 bases each). The V and J ends lost 10 bases and 6 bases respectively, with 18 bases between them. The CDR3 runs 14 residues. In germline, CDR1 is MDHEN, CDR2 SYDVKM. Here the CDR3 reads CATQRGVVAGELFF. CDR3 bases: TGTGCCACTCAAAGGGGGGTTGTGGCCGGGGAGCTGTTTTTT.

The chain employs TRBV5-1 and TRBJ2-6; D gene unclear. CDR1 is SGHRS, CDR2 YFSETQ, per germline. The CDR3 spans 14 residues. V gave up 5 bases and J gave up 0 bases, with 6 bases separating them. In nucleotides, the CDR3 is TGCGCCAGCAGGAATCCCTCTGGGGCCAACGTCCTGACTTTC. Translating gives CASRNPSGANVLTF.